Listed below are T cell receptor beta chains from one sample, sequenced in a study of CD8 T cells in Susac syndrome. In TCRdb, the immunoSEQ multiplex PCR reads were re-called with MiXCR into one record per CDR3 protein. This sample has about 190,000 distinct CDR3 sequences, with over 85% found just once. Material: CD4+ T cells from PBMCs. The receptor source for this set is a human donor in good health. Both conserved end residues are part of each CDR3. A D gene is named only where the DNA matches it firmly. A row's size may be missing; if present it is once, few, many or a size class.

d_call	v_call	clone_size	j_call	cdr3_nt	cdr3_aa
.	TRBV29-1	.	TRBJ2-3	TGCAGCGCACGGAGACAGTCCACATATACGCAGTATTTT	CSARRQSTYTQYF
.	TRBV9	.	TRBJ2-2	TGTGCCAGCAGCCCCACCGGAGCTCGGGCCACCGGGGAGCTGTTTTTT	CASSPTGARATGELFF
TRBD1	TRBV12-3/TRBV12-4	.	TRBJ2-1	TGTGCCAGCAGTCCAGAGGGATGGGACAGCTACAATGAGCAGTTCTTC	CASSPEGWDSYNEQFF
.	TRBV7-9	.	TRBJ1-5	TGTGCCAGCTCCAGGGGATTTCAGCCCCAGCATTTT	CASSRGFQPQHF
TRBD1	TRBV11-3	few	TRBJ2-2	TGTGCCAGCAGCGGACAGGGGGACACCGGGGAGCTGTTTTTT	CASSGQGDTGELFF
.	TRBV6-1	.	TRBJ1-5	TGTGCCGCCCTCGCAAGGGCGAATCAGCCCCAGCATTTT	CAALARANQPQHF
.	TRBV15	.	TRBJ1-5	TGTGCCACCAGCAGAGAGTCACAGGTACATCAGCCCCAGCATTTT	CATSRESQVHQPQHF
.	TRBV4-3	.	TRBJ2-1	TGCGCCAGCAGCCAAGTACCTGACTCCTACAATGAGCAGTTCTTC	CASSQVPDSYNEQFF
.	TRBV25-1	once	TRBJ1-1	TGTGCCAGCAGTGTCAGGGTACAAGCTTTCTTT	CASSVRVQAFF
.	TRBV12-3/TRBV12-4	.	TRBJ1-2	TGTGCCAGCAGTTTCGAGGTGAACTATGGCTACACCTTC	CASSFEVNYGYTF